Listed below are T cell receptor beta chains from one sample, sequenced in a study of response to subunit inactivated influenza vaccine. Each CDR3 protein gets one entry after TCRdb re-called the RT-PCR reads with MiXCR. The sample has around 520,000 distinct CDR3 sequences, about 25% seen once. This specimen was CD4+ T cells sorted from PBMCs, taken approximately 5 days after vaccination. The receptors shown here come from a man in his fifties who received an inactivated influenza vaccine. Each CDR3 is given with its conserved first and last residue. The order of the fields is CDR3 protein, CDR3 DNA, clone size, D gene, J gene, V gene. D genes are given only for firm matches. Not every row has a clone size; where given, it reads once, few, many or a size class.

CDR3: CSATKGLAGYTDTQYF
DNA: TGCAGTGCCACTAAAGGACTAGCGGGGTACACAGATACGCAGTATTTT
size: few
D: TRBD2
J: TRBJ2-3
V: TRBV20-1

CDR3: CASSQDFPNEQFF
DNA: TGCGCCAGCAGCCAAGATTTTCCCAATGAGCAGTTCTTC
size: NA
D: NA
J: TRBJ2-1
V: TRBV4-1

CDR3: CASSPGTSGGGYEQYF
DNA: TGTGCCAGCAGCCCTGGGACTAGCGGGGGGGGCTACGAGCAGTACTTC
size: many
D: TRBD2
J: TRBJ2-7
V: TRBV4-2

CDR3: CASYQGYGYTF
DNA: TGTGCCAGTTATCAGGGCTATGGCTACACCTTC
size: NA
D: NA
J: TRBJ1-2
V: TRBV6-5

CDR3: CASSPPDRVGGYTF
DNA: TGCGCCAGCAGCCCCCCGGACAGGGTCGGAGGCTACACCTTC
size: few
D: TRBD1
J: TRBJ1-2
V: TRBV5-1

CDR3: CASSFLRLANEQFF
DNA: TGTGCCAGCAGTTTCCTTAGACTAGCTAATGAGCAGTTCTTC
size: NA
D: TRBD2
J: TRBJ2-1
V: TRBV6-2/TRBV6-3

CDR3: CASSFEFTLRGQYF
DNA: TGTGCCAGCAGCTTTGAGTTTACCCTACGAGGGCAGTACTTC
size: NA
D: NA
J: TRBJ2-7
V: TRBV7-2

CDR3: CASSLAGRGGHEQYF
DNA: TGCGCCAGCAGCTTGGCGGGCAGGGGAGGCCACGAGCAGTACTTC
size: few
D: NA
J: TRBJ2-7
V: TRBV5-1

CDR3: CASSLEGTRSPLHF
DNA: TGCGCCAGCAGCTTGGAAGGGACGAGGTCACCCCTCCACTTT
size: NA
D: NA
J: TRBJ1-6
V: TRBV5-1

CDR3: CASSLRGGGYNEQFF
DNA: TGTGCCAGCAGCTTAAGGGGGGGTGGTTACAATGAGCAGTTCTTC
size: few
D: NA
J: TRBJ2-1
V: TRBV7-2

CDR3: CASSSSGWIAGGADTQYF
DNA: TGTGCCAGCAGCTCCTCGGGGTGGATAGCGGGGGGAGCAGATACGCAGTATTTT
size: NA
D: TRBD2
J: TRBJ2-3
V: TRBV5-4

CDR3: CASSQDLPGNTEAFF
DNA: TGCGCCAGCAGCCAAGATCTTCCAGGGAACACTGAAGCTTTCTTT
size: NA
D: NA
J: TRBJ1-1
V: TRBV4-3

CDR3: CATSRGTGPYEQYF
DNA: TGTGCCACCAGCAGAGGGACAGGGCCCTACGAGCAGTACTTC
size: NA
D: TRBD1
J: TRBJ2-7
V: TRBV15

CDR3: CASSYTRDRSKEQFF
DNA: TGTGCCAGCAGTTACACGAGGGACAGGTCGAAGGAGCAGTTCTTC
size: NA
D: TRBD1
J: TRBJ2-1
V: TRBV6-2/TRBV6-3

CDR3: CASSLVAGLVREQFF
DNA: TGTGCCAGCAGCTTAGTGGCGGGTCTGGTCCGGGAGCAGTTCTTC
size: few
D: NA
J: TRBJ2-1
V: TRBV11-2

CDR3: CSARSHLNVEQFF
DNA: TGCAGTGCTAGAAGTCATCTAAATGTTGAGCAGTTCTTC
size: NA
D: NA
J: TRBJ2-1
V: TRBV20-1

CDR3: CASRRRGLGQETQYF
DNA: TGCGCCAGCCGCCGCAGGGGGCTGGGGCAAGAGACCCAGTACTTC
size: few
D: TRBD1
J: TRBJ2-5
V: TRBV5-1

CDR3: CATSDQRQGGYTF
DNA: TGTGCCACCAGTGACCAAAGACAGGGTGGCTACACCTTC
size: few
D: TRBD1
J: TRBJ1-2
V: TRBV24-1

CDR3: CASSTGTNNEQFF
DNA: TGTGCCAGCAGCACCGGGACTAACAATGAGCAGTTCTTC
size: NA
D: TRBD2
J: TRBJ2-1
V: TRBV5-6

CDR3: CSARDSQGDYEQYF
DNA: TGCAGTGCTAGAGATTCACAGGGGGACTACGAGCAGTACTTC
size: NA
D: TRBD1
J: TRBJ2-7
V: TRBV20-1

CDR3: CASRGTGRGLSYGYTF
DNA: TGTGCCAGCAGGGGGACAGGGAGGGGACTAAGCTATGGCTACACCTTC
size: NA
D: TRBD1
J: TRBJ1-2
V: TRBV28

CDR3: CASSLSRGRSTDTQYF
DNA: TGCGCCAGCAGCTTGAGCCGGGGGAGGAGCACAGATACGCAGTATTTT
size: NA
D: NA
J: TRBJ2-3
V: TRBV5-1

CDR3: CATSPTGTGLNEQFF
DNA: TGTGCCACCAGCCCGACAGGGACAGGGCTCAATGAGCAGTTCTTC
size: NA
D: TRBD1
J: TRBJ2-1
V: TRBV15

CDR3: CASSWTGRNSPLHF
DNA: TGCGCCAGCAGCTGGACAGGGAGAAATTCACCCCTCCACTTT
size: NA
D: TRBD1
J: TRBJ1-6
V: TRBV5-1

CDR3: CATSDSRASGTGELFF
DNA: TGTGCCACCAGTGATTCGCGGGCTTCGGGCACCGGGGAGCTGTTTTTT
size: NA
D: NA
J: TRBJ2-2
V: TRBV24-1

CDR3: CATSDLRAQEQFF
DNA: TGTGCCACCAGTGATTTGAGGGCTCAAGAGCAGTTCTTC
size: NA
D: NA
J: TRBJ2-1
V: TRBV24-1

CDR3: CAGRGGAQDTQYF
DNA: TGTGCCGGGCGTGGGGGGGCCCAAGATACGCAGTATTTT
size: few
D: NA
J: TRBJ2-3
V: TRBV7-2

CDR3: CASSLFSRAGADTQYF
DNA: TGTGCCAGCAGCTTATTCAGTCGAGCGGGAGCAGATACGCAGTATTTT
size: NA
D: TRBD2
J: TRBJ2-3
V: TRBV7-2

CDR3: CASLNQGPGANVLTF
DNA: TGTGCCAGCTTAAATCAGGGGCCCGGGGCCAACGTCCTGACTTTC
size: NA
D: NA
J: TRBJ2-6
V: TRBV6-2/TRBV6-3

CDR3: CASSLATRQGVYEQYF
DNA: TGCGCCAGCAGCTTGGCGACGAGACAGGGAGTGTACGAGCAGTACTTC
size: few
D: TRBD1
J: TRBJ2-7
V: TRBV5-1

CDR3: CASSSHQGNQPQHF
DNA: TGTGCCAGCAGTTCCCATCAGGGCAATCAGCCCCAGCATTTT
size: NA
D: NA
J: TRBJ1-5
V: TRBV27

CDR3: CSAHPPEGITYEQYF
DNA: TGCAGTGCTCACCCGCCGGAGGGCATAACCTACGAGCAGTACTTC
size: NA
D: NA
J: TRBJ2-7
V: TRBV20-1

CDR3: CASSSGPYNEQFF
DNA: TGCGCCAGCAGCTCAGGACCTTACAATGAGCAGTTCTTC
size: many
D: NA
J: TRBJ2-1
V: TRBV5-1

CDR3: CASSLEPGGYGYTF
DNA: TGTGCCAGCAGTTTAGAACCTGGGGGCTATGGCTACACCTTC
size: few
D: NA
J: TRBJ1-2
V: TRBV12-3/TRBV12-4

CDR3: CASSSGQATDTQYF
DNA: TGTGCCAGCAGCTCAGGACAAGCCACAGATACGCAGTATTTT
size: many
D: NA
J: TRBJ2-3
V: TRBV7-6

CDR3: CASKRGGTNTGELFF
DNA: TGTGCCAGCAAGCGGGGCGGCACTAACACCGGGGAGCTGTTTTTT
size: NA
D: TRBD2
J: TRBJ2-2
V: TRBV25-1

CDR3: CSGTPSMSGQFF
DNA: TGCAGTGGTACTCCTTCAATGAGTGGGCAGTTCTTC
size: few
D: NA
J: TRBJ2-1
V: TRBV20-1

CDR3: CASSLAVGLSYEQYF
DNA: TGTGCCAGCAGCTTGGCCGTAGGACTCTCCTACGAGCAGTACTTC
size: once
D: NA
J: TRBJ2-7
V: TRBV11-2

CDR3: CASSRQGVTQYF
DNA: TGTGCCAGCTCCAGACAGGGGGTGACCCAGTACTTC
size: NA
D: TRBD1
J: TRBJ2-5
V: TRBV12-3/TRBV12-4

CDR3: CASTVHGNTGELFF
DNA: TGTGCCAGCACTGTACACGGGAACACCGGGGAGCTGTTTTTT
size: NA
D: NA
J: TRBJ2-2
V: TRBV6-1

CDR3: CAISETTSGGETQYF
DNA: TGTGCCATCAGTGAGACTACTAGCGGGGGAGAGACCCAGTACTTC
size: few
D: TRBD2
J: TRBJ2-5
V: TRBV10-3

CDR3: CASGGAGVHEQFF
DNA: TGTGCCAGCGGAGGAGCGGGAGTCCATGAGCAGTTCTTC
size: few
D: TRBD2
J: TRBJ2-1
V: TRBV2

CDR3: CASSFQGGSYEQYF
DNA: TGTGCCAGCAGCTTCCAGGGGGGCTCCTACGAGCAGTACTTC
size: NA
D: NA
J: TRBJ2-7
V: TRBV7-2

CDR3: CASSMTVNTGELFF
DNA: TGCGCCAGCAGCATGACAGTGAACACCGGGGAGCTGTTTTTT
size: NA
D: NA
J: TRBJ2-2
V: TRBV5-1

CDR3: CASSQQWDRRQETQYF
DNA: TGTGCCAGCAGCCAACAGTGGGACAGGCGGCAAGAGACCCAGTACTTC
size: NA
D: TRBD1
J: TRBJ2-5
V: TRBV4-2

CDR3: CASSLSRMNTEAFF
DNA: TGTGCCAGCAGCTTATCCCGAATGAACACTGAAGCTTTCTTT
size: NA
D: NA
J: TRBJ1-1
V: TRBV7-8

CDR3: CASSISSGPQYF
DNA: TGTGCCAGCAGCATCTCTAGCGGGCCTCAGTATTTT
size: few
D: TRBD2
J: TRBJ2-3
V: TRBV13

CDR3: CSARGGGRGLSSYNEQFF
DNA: TGCAGTGCTAGAGGTGGCGGGAGGGGCCTGAGCTCCTACAATGAGCAGTTCTTC
size: NA
D: TRBD2
J: TRBJ2-1
V: TRBV20-1